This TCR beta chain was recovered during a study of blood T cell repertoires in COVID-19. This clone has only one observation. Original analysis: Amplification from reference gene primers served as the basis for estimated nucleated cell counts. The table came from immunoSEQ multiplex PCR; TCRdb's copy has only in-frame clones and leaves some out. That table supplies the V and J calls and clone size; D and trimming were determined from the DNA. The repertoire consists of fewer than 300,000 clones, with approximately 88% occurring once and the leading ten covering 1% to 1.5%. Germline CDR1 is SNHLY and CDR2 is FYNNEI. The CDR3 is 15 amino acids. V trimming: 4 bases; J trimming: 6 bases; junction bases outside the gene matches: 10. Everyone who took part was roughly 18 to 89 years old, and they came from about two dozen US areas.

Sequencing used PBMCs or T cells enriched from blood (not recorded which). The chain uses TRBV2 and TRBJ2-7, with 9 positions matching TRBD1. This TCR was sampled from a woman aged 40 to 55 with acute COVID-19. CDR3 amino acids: CASSVATGGVGEQYF. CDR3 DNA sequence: TGTGCCAGCAGTGTAGCGACAGGGGGAGTGGGCGAGCAGTACTTC.